Presented here are 24 T cell receptor beta chains from one specimen sequenced in a study of CD8 T cells in Susac syndrome. Random hexamers were used to reverse transcribe roughly 0.5 to 1 ug of RNA. TCRdb reanalysed the immunoSEQ multiplex PCR reads using MiXCR and keeps one entry per CDR3 protein. The table has 150,000 to 200,000 distinct CDR3 sequences, approximately 93% seen once. What was sequenced was CD4+ T cells from PBMCs. These receptor sequences come from a human donor with multiple sclerosis.

The V and J genes are TRBV5-1 and TRBJ2-1, with TRBD1 matching 8 bases. The CDR3 runs to 15 residues. From germline, CDR1 is SGHRS and CDR2 YFSETQ. Trimming took 6 bases from V and 0 from J; bases not matched to a gene: 5. The CDR3 region has the DNA TGCGCCAGCACCTTTACAGGGGGCTCCTACAATGAGCAGTTCTTC. Translating gives CASTFTGGSYNEQFF.

The rearrangement links TRBV2 to TRBJ2-5; tentative D call: TRBD1 (5 bases). Germline V lookup: CDR1 SNHLY, CDR2 FYNNEI. Trimming removed 2 bases from V and 4 bases from J, with 8 bases in between. The CDR3 runs 13 residues. DNA for the CDR3: TGTGCCAGCAGTGAAAGGGGTAGAGAGACCCAGTACTTC. It yields the protein CASSERGRETQYF.

The chain uses TRBV5-1 and TRBJ1-1; D is ambiguous. The CDR3 extends over 13 amino acids. V gave up 0 bases and J gave up 7 bases, with 10 bases separating them. Germline assignment: CDR1 SGHRS and CDR2 YFSETQ. The DNA of the CDR3 is TGCGCCAGCAGCTTGGACTACTTTAATGAAGCTTTCTTT. Its translation is CASSLDYFNEAFF.

This chain connects TRBV5-1 to TRBJ2-1; 8 bases map to TRBD2. The CDR3 totals 14 residues. In germline, CDR1 is SGHRS, CDR2 YFSETQ. The junction had 3 bases not matched to a gene; V was cut back by 0 bases and J by 7 bases. The CDR3 DNA follows: TGCGCCAGCAGCTTGGTCGGGAGGGAGAATGAGCAGTTCTTC. This encodes CASSLVGRENEQFF.

The chain joins TRBV20-1 to TRBJ1-1; D is undetermined. The CDR3 runs 14 residues. CDR1 is DFQATT, CDR2 SNEGSKA, per germline (reference sequence). Trimming shortened V by 1 base and J by 10 bases, and 19 bases separated the two germline ends. CDR3 sequence (DNA): TGCAGTGCTAGAGCCCCTTACGAGCAACTCCTAGCTTTCTTT. This gives the protein CSARAPYEQLLAFF.

This chain joins TRBV7-9 and TRBJ2-1, with unresolved D. The CDR3 has 13 amino acids. Germline CDR1 and CDR2: SEHNR and FQNEAQ (reference sequence). Between the trimmed V and J ends, which lost 5 bases and 7 bases, there was a span of 12 bases. The CDR3 reads CASSLNEANEQFF. Here the CDR3 DNA reads TGTGCCAGCAGCCTAAACGAGGCTAATGAGCAGTTCTTC.

The table lists this clonotype with a count of one. The chain employs TRBV10-3 and TRBJ2-3; possibly TRBD2 for D (5 bases). Trimming shortened V by 5 bases and J by 7 bases, and 13 bases separated the two germline ends. This CDR3 comprises 13 residues. From germline, CDR1 is ENHRY and CDR2 SYGVKD. As DNA, the CDR3 is TGTGCCATCAGTTCGGGGTCGACAAATACGCAGTATTTT. This codes for CAISSGSTNTQYF.

The rearrangement joins TRBV27 to TRBJ1-1; possibly TRBD1 for D (5 bases). CDR1 is MNHEY and CDR2 is SMNVEV in the germline V gene (reference sequence). CDR3 size: 13 residues. Trimming took off 3 bases at V and 10 bases at J, with 15 bases between the two ends. The CDR3: CASSFGGRAPAFF. In DNA form, the CDR3 reads TGTGCCAGCAGTTTTGGGGGACGAGCACCAGCTTTCTTT.

CDR3 in DNA: TGTGCCAGCGTCAGTGCGGACACCATATATTTT. Amino acids: CASVSADTIYF. This rearrangement joins TRBV5-4 to TRBJ1-3; no reliable D call. The germline gives CDR1 SGHNT, CDR2 YYREEE (reference sequence). This CDR3 comprises 11 residues. V was pared by 7 bases and J by 8 bases, with 10 bases between.

Only one count was recorded for this clonotype. The chain couples TRBV6-5 to TRBJ2-7; tentatively, D is TRBD2 (6 bases). The CDR3 covers 13 residues. In germline, CDR1 is MNHEY, CDR2 SVGAGI. V was trimmed by 7 bases and J by 2 bases, leaving 12 bases between them. The CDR3, as DNA: TGTGCCAGCATCGGGACTTCACCCTACGAGCAGTACTTC. Its translation: CASIGTSPYEQYF.

The J gene is TRBJ2-5, the V gene TRBV28, with a tentative D call TRBD2 (6 bases). The CDR3 length is 17 residues. Germline V CDR1 and CDR2: MDHEN, SYDVKM. The V end lost 4 bases, the J end lost 5 bases, and 23 bases lay between the germline ends. In DNA form, the CDR3 reads TGTGCCAGCAGTTCCGCTAGCGCCAACTTTGAAGAGGAGACCCAGTACTTC. Translating gives CASSSASANFEEETQYF.

The J gene is TRBJ2-3, the V gene TRBV4-3; 8 positions match TRBD2. The junction had 13 bases not matched to a gene; V was cut back by 3 bases and J by 5 bases. The CDR3 has 17 residues. Germline CDR1 reads LGHNA; CDR2 reads YSLEER. This chain's CDR3 is CASSHGRYGRAEDTQYF. The CDR3 DNA is TGCGCCAGCAGCCACGGAAGATACGGGAGGGCCGAAGATACGCAGTATTTT.

The count of this clonotype is one. V is TRBV19 and J is TRBJ1-5, with D perhaps matching TRBD1 (5 bases). The CDR3 length is 13 residues. V dropped 6 bases and J dropped 7 bases, with 13 bases sitting between them. Germline CDR1 reads LNHDA; CDR2 reads SQIVND (reference sequence). This chain's CDR3 is CASRRQKGQPQHF. The CDR3 DNA reads as TGTGCCAGTAGGCGACAGAAAGGGCAGCCCCAGCATTTT.

This chain connects TRBV27 to TRBJ1-4; D perhaps matches TRBD1 (6 bases). The germline CDR1 and CDR2 sequences are MNHEY and SMNVEV (reference sequence). This CDR3 has 14 amino acids. V lost 8 bases and J 7 bases, leaving 17 bases between the germline ends. The chain's CDR3 is CASGPGTSFEKLFF. The CDR3 bases are TGTGCCAGCGGCCCCGGGACATCATTTGAAAAACTGTTTTTT. Drawing the rest from reference TRBV27 and TRBJ1-4, the complete variable domain is EAQVTQNPRYLITVTGKKLTVTCSQNMNHEYMSWYRQDPGLGLRQIYYSMNVEVTDKGDVPEGYKVSRKEKRNFPLILESPSPNQTSLYFCASGPGTSFEKLFFGSGTQLSVL.

The chain couples TRBV7-2 to TRBJ1-2; D perhaps matches TRBD1 (5 bases). Germline lookup yields CDR1 SGHTA and CDR2 FQGNSA. Trimming removed 4 bases from V and 4 bases from J, with 13 bases in between. The CDR3 runs 14 residues. This chain's CDR3 is CASSYLRGSYGYTF. The CDR3 DNA reads as TGTGCCAGCAGCTACCTAAGGGGAAGCTATGGCTACACCTTC.

The rearrangement links TRBV20-1 to TRBJ1-1; D unresolved. Trimming cost V 0 bases and J 4 bases, with 12 bases left between them. Germline V gives CDR1 DFQATT, CDR2 SNEGSKA (reference sequence). The CDR3 loop spans 14 amino acids. CDR3 in amino acids: CSARDQRGTTEAFF. CDR3 DNA: TGCAGTGCTAGAGATCAACGGGGAACCACTGAAGCTTTCTTT.

The J gene is TRBJ2-4, the V gene TRBV6-2 or TRBV6-3; maybe TRBD2 (5 bases). With 6 bases removed from V and 3 bases from J, the gap between germline ends came to 15 bases. Germline CDR1 is MNHEY and CDR2 is SVGEGT. The CDR3 is made up of 15 amino acids. In DNA, the CDR3 is TGTGCCAGCAGAGCCCCTTTCCGGGGCAAAAACATTCAGTACTTC. This sequence encodes CASRAPFRGKNIQYF.

The chain has TRBV7-2 and TRBJ2-3; D is unclear. The CDR3 covers 15 residues. The germline V and J ends were trimmed by 1 base and 0 bases, with 8 bases remaining between them. Germline V gene lookup returns CDR1 SGHTA and CDR2 FQGNSA. CDR3 DNA sequence: TGTGCCAGCAGCTTAGATCTTGAGAGCACAGATACGCAGTATTTT. Translating gives CASSLDLESTDTQYF.

J is TRBJ1-4 and V is TRBV7-9, with D perhaps TRBD1 (5 bases). Trimming removed 1 base at V and 4 bases at J, with 10 bases between. CDR1 and CDR2 from the germline V gene are SEHNR and FQNEAQ (reference sequence). The CDR3 length is 15 residues. The CDR3 DNA follows: TGTGCCAGCAGCTTAGAGGGGTTGCATAATGAAAAACTGTTTTTT. Amino acids: CASSLEGLHNEKLFF.

This clonotype was recorded only once. The V gene is TRBV30, the J gene TRBJ2-2; no clear D gene. The CDR3 loop spans 12 amino acids. The germline CDR1 and CDR2 sequences are GTSNPN and SVGIG (reference sequence). The V end lost 1 base, the J end lost 7 bases, and 7 bases lay between the germline ends. This CDR3 is CAWSGEGGELFF. In DNA form, the CDR3 reads TGTGCCTGGAGTGGGGAAGGCGGGGAGCTGTTTTTT.

The chain couples TRBV2 to TRBJ2-1; D perhaps matches TRBD2 (6 bases). Germline V gives CDR1 SNHLY, CDR2 FYNNEI. V lost 7 bases and J 10 bases, leaving 20 bases between the germline ends. CDR3 length: 14 amino acids. The CDR3 sequence: CASNPTGAFLEQFF. CDR3 DNA: TGTGCCAGCAACCCGACGGGAGCGTTCCTCGAGCAGTTCTTC. Full variable domain (outside the CDR3, taken from reference TRBV2 and TRBJ2-1): EPEVTQTPSHQVTQMGQEVILRCVPISNHLYFYWYRQILGQKVEFLVSFYNNEISEKSEIFDDQFSVERPDGSNFTLKIRSTKLEDSAMYFCASNPTGAFLEQFFGPGTRLTVL.

This clonotype was picked up one time. The J gene is TRBJ2-2, the V gene TRBV6-2 or TRBV6-3, with a possible D match to TRBD2 (5 bases). Trimming took 6 bases from V and 0 from J, leaving 14 bases between them. Germline V lookup: CDR1 MNHEY, CDR2 SVGEGT. The CDR3 contains 16 residues. DNA for the CDR3: TGTGCCAGCAGCGGGTCTAGGAGGTCGAACACCGGGGAGCTGTTTTTT. Protein product: CASSGSRRSNTGELFF.

The rearrangement links TRBV20-1 to TRBJ2-5; the D gene is possibly TRBD1 (5 bases). V shed 3 bases and J shed 1 base, with 6 bases lying between them. Germline CDR1 DFQATT, CDR2 SNEGSKA (reference sequence). CDR3 length equals 12 residues. In nucleotides, the CDR3 is TGCAGTGCTAGGACAGCCCAAGAGACCCAGTACTTC. As protein: CSARTAQETQYF.

The chain recombines TRBV28 with TRBJ2-7, with 10 positions matching TRBD2. CDR3 length equals 15 residues. The V gene's germline CDR1 is MDHEN and CDR2 SYDVKM. With 6 bases clipped from V and 4 bases from J, the junction kept 9 bases outside the gene matches. The CDR3, as DNA: TGTGCCAGCAGAGAAACTAGCGGGGTTGGGTACGAGCAGTACTTC. It codes for CASRETSGVGYEQYF.